What follows are 8 T cell receptor beta chains derived from one specimen sequenced in a study of T cells in women clearing cervical HPV infection. This table comes from immunoSEQ multiplex PCR, and its TCRdb copy is limited to in-frame clones, with some not included. This table lists 35,000 to 45,000 clones. Material: blood buffy coat. The receptor set was obtained from a woman between 18 and 70 years old with a cervical HPV16 infection that either progressed to CIN3+ or cleared (not recorded which).

About this clone: The CDR3 goes on 3 residues after the read ends, and that part is filled in from the germline J gene. The V call is TRBV2, the J call TRBJ2-1; D not certain. V lost 6 bases to trimming and J lost 4 bases, with 16 bases between them. Germline lookup yields CDR1 SNHLY and CDR2 FYNNEI. This CDR3 has 15 residues. CDR3 amino acids: CASRGDGSLYNEQFF. The CDR3 DNA, read in part, is TGTGCCAGCAGGGGTGATGGTAGCCTATACAATGAG. Supplemented by reference TRBV2 and TRBJ2-1, the full variable domain reads EPEVTQTPSHQVTQMGQEVILRCVPISNHLYFYWYRQILGQKVEFLVSFYNNEISEKSEIFDDQFSVERPDGSNFTLKIRSTKLEDSAMYFCASRGDGSLYNEQFFGPGTRLTVL.

Remarks on this clone: The CDR3 end lies 3 residues beyond the end of the read and is filled in from the germline J gene. The genes are TRBV18 and TRBJ2-6; a possible D gene is TRBD1 (6 bases). The CDR3 length is 15 residues. Germline lookup yields CDR1 KGHSH and CDR2 LQKENI. Trimming shortened V by 4 bases and J by 1 base, and 8 bases separated the two germline ends. Here the CDR3 reads CASSLQGSGANVLTF. Incomplete CDR3 DNA: TGTGCCAGCTCACTTCAGGGGTCTGGGGCCAACGTC.

Remarks on this clone: The observed sequence ends 3 residues before the CDR3 terminus, with the missing tail filled in from the germline J gene. This chain links TRBV2 with TRBJ1-4, with TRBD1 matching 11 bases. The V gene's germline CDR1 is SNHLY and CDR2 FYNNEI. The length of the CDR3 is 14 residues. Unmatched junction bases numbered 4, after V lost 3 bases and J lost 10 bases. This CDR3 reads CASSDRDRGGKLFF. The sequenced part of the CDR3 DNA is TGTGCCAGCAGTGATAGGGACAGGGGGGGAAAA.

Regarding this clone: The read comes to an end 3 residues before the CDR3 does, leaving the germline J gene to fill in the end. The V call is TRBV20-1, the J call TRBJ1-5; D is possibly TRBD1 (5 bases). The ends were cut back, 5 bases at V and 0 bases at J, with 11 bases in the middle. The CDR3 is made up of 14 amino acids. CDR1 and CDR2 from the germline V gene are DFQATT and SNEGSKA (reference sequence). The CDR3 here is CSAYDSYSNQPQHF. The CDR3 bases that were read are TGCAGTGCTTACGACAGTTATAGCAATCAGCCC.

As regards this clone: The read ends 3 residues before the CDR3 terminus; that terminus is restored from the germline J gene. This chain joins TRBV27 and TRBJ1-4; D call uncertain. The CDR3 extends over 12 amino acids. Between the trimmed V and J ends, which lost 10 bases and 10 bases, there was a span of 16 bases. The germline V gene has CDR1 MNHEY and CDR2 SMNVEV (reference sequence). This CDR3 reads CATGVPERKLFF. CDR3 DNA, as far as it was read: TGTGCCACCGGGGTACCCGAGCGAAAA.

In the case of this clone: The sequence runs out 3 residues before the end of the CDR3; the remainder is reconstructed from the germline J gene. The V gene is TRBV7-9, the J gene TRBJ1-2, with a weak D call TRBD1 (5 bases). V gave up 1 base and J gave up 7 bases, with 10 bases separating them. This CDR3 region has 13 residues. Germline values: CDR1 SEHNR, CDR2 FQNEAQ (reference sequence). The CDR3 bases that were read are TGTGCCAGCAGCTTAGGGTCAGGGATTGGC. It encodes CASSLGSGIG. Given in full, the CDR3 is CASSLGSGIGYTF. Looking up the rest from reference TRBV7-9 and TRBJ1-2 gives the full variable domain: DTGVSQNPRHKITKRGQNVTFRCDPISEHNRLYWYRQTLGQGPEFLTYFQNEAQLEKSRLLSDRFSAERPKGSFSTLEIQRTEQGDSAMYLCASSLGSGIGYTFGSGTRLTVV.

As concerns this clone: The read stops 3 residues short of the end of the CDR3; the missing end is completed from the germline J gene. The chain carries TRBV2 and TRBJ2-1; 7 bases line up with TRBD2. This CDR3 spans 15 amino acids. Losses at the gene ends were 6 bases for V and 6 bases for J; bases not matched to a gene: 11. From germline, CDR1 is SNHLY and CDR2 FYNNEI. CDR3 region: CASSRGSPGPNEQFF. Incomplete CDR3 DNA: TGTGCCAGCAGCCGCGGGAGCCCGGGCCCCAATGAG.

Points on this clone: The read ends 3 residues before the CDR3 terminus; that terminus is restored from the germline J gene. V and J are TRBV6-2 or TRBV6-3 and TRBJ2-1; D remains ambiguous. This CDR3 is 16 amino acids long. Trimming stripped 6 bases from V and 3 bases from J, with 18 bases between. The germline CDR1 and CDR2 sequences are MNHEY and SVGEGT. CDR3 in amino acids: CASRHDTIIHYNEQFF. CDR3 DNA (partial): TGTGCCAGCAGACATGATACGATAATTCACTACAATGAG.